Below, 14 T cell receptor beta chains from the same sample are listed, as sequenced in a study of T cell responses to AZD1222 COVID-19 vaccine. Here immunoSEQ multiplex PCR was the method, and the copy in TCRdb shows in-frame clones only, minus some. The sample carries some 250,000 clones, roughly 93% recorded once. The material was peripheral blood, obtained 28 days after the second AZD1222 dose. The source is an adult who received the AZD1222 COVID-19 vaccine.

The chain employs TRBV9 and TRBJ1-3; D remains ambiguous. Trimming cost V 4 bases and J 3 bases, with 8 bases left between them. This CDR3 comprises 13 residues. The germline V gene has CDR1 SGDLS and CDR2 YYNGEE. CDR3 sequence (DNA): TGTGCCAGCAGCTCCGGACTTGGAAACACCATATATTTT. It yields the protein CASSSGLGNTIYF.

This chain links TRBV4-1 with TRBJ1-2; 10 bases match TRBD1. CDR1 and CDR2 from the germline V gene are MGHRA and YSYEKL. V shed 0 bases, J shed 5 bases, and the junction held 9 bases outside the gene matches. CDR3 size: 17 residues. The DNA of the CDR3 is TGCGCCAGCAGCCAAGAAGACAGGGGGCCTATCCTTTATGGCTACACCTTC. Translating it yields CASSQEDRGPILYGYTF.

The chain links TRBV7-8 to TRBJ1-4, with D perhaps matching TRBD1 (5 bases). The CDR3 extends over 18 amino acids. Per the germline V gene, CDR1 is SGHVS and CDR2 is FQNEAQ. V was cut by 5 bases and J by 0 bases, with 19 bases left in between. The CDR3 DNA reads as TGTGCCAGCAGCACTCGCGACAGCCCTACAGCAACTAATGAAAAACTGTTTTTT. Translated: CASSTRDSPTATNEKLFF.

The V and J genes are TRBV2 and TRBJ1-2; 10 bases line up with TRBD1. This CDR3 has 16 amino acids. Trimming took 8 bases from V and 5 from J; bases not matched to a gene: 14. Germline V gene lookup returns CDR1 SNHLY and CDR2 FYNNEI. CDR3 in DNA: TGTGCCAGCCCCGGGACAGGGGACCTGCTGGGGTATGGCTACACCTTC. Translating gives CASPGTGDLLGYGYTF.

V is TRBV20-1 and J is TRBJ1-1; D possibly corresponds to TRBD1 (5 bases). CDR1 DFQATT and CDR2 SNEGSKA come from the germline V gene (reference sequence). The CDR3 length is 13 residues. V lost 3 bases to trimming and J lost 1 base, with 9 bases between them. This CDR3 is CSASRGANTEAFF. For the CDR3, the DNA is TGCAGTGCTAGTCGGGGCGCGAACACTGAAGCTTTCTTT.

The rearrangement uses TRBV10-1 and TRBJ1-2; D ambiguous. Germline values: CDR1 WNHNN, CDR2 SYGVQD (reference sequence). Trimming shortened V by 6 bases and J by 4 bases, and 15 bases separated the two germline ends. The CDR3 covers 14 residues. CDR3 sequence (DNA): TGCGCCAGCAGGCAAGGGAAGATGTTCTATGGCTACACCTTC. Protein product: CASRQGKMFYGYTF.

The rearrangement links TRBV19 to TRBJ2-7; 7 bases are a match to TRBD2. The V gene's germline CDR1 is LNHDA and CDR2 SQIVND (reference sequence). After removal of 3 bases from V and 2 bases from J, the junction contained 4 bases not matched to a gene. The CDR3 covers 14 residues. In DNA, the CDR3 is TGTGCCAGTAGTATTGGGAGGGGCCCCTACGAGCAGTACTTC. Amino acid sequence: CASSIGRGPYEQYF.

The genes are TRBV7-2 and TRBJ1-3; D may be TRBD1 (5 bases). V lost 5 bases, J lost 0 bases, and 11 bases lay in between. This CDR3 spans 15 amino acids. The germline CDR1 and CDR2 sequences are SGHTA and FQGNSA. CDR3 nucleotides: TGTGCCAGCAGCCCTGCGGGGGTCTCTGGAAACACCATATATTTT. Translation: CASSPAGVSGNTIYF.

The chain uses TRBV4-3 and TRBJ1-5, with 7 bases fitting TRBD1. The CDR3 is 15 residues long. From germline, CDR1 is LGHNA and CDR2 YSLEER. V lost 4 bases to trimming and J lost 4 bases; unmatched junction nucleotides: 7. Here the CDR3 reads CASSRGTARNQPQHF. The CDR3 DNA reads as TGCGCCAGCAGCCGGGGGACAGCTCGTAATCAGCCCCAGCATTTT.

The chain combines TRBV5-1 with TRBJ2-5; D not resolved. The germline gives CDR1 SGHRS, CDR2 YFSETQ. V dropped 0 bases and J dropped 5 bases, with 11 bases sitting between them. CDR3 length: 14 amino acids. Here the CDR3 reads CASSLEASQETQYF. The CDR3 region has the DNA TGCGCCAGCAGCTTGGAGGCCTCCCAGGAGACCCAGTACTTC.

This chain joins TRBV2 and TRBJ2-7, with D possibly matching TRBD2 (5 bases). V was pared by 1 base and J by 2 bases, with 12 bases between. The CDR3 totals 15 residues. The germline gives CDR1 SNHLY, CDR2 FYNNEI. The CDR3 sequence: CASSEGSGRAYEQYF. DNA of the CDR3: TGTGCCAGCAGTGAAGGGAGCGGTCGAGCCTACGAGCAGTACTTC.

The chain is built from TRBV9 and TRBJ2-5, with 8 bases matching TRBD2. Trimming cost V 0 bases and J 5 bases; bases outside gene matches: 6. CDR1 is SGDLS, CDR2 YYNGEE, per germline. This CDR3 spans 15 amino acids. CDR3 nucleotide sequence: TGTGCCAGCAGCGTAGGCGGGACTAGTGGCGAGACCCAGTACTTC. Residues: CASSVGGTSGETQYF. Full variable domain (rest looked up from reference TRBV9 and TRBJ2-5): DSGVTQTPKHLITATGQRVTLRCSPRSGDLSVYWYQQSLDQGLQFLIQYYNGEERAKGNILERFSAQQFPDLHSELNLSSLELGDSALYFCASSVGGTSGETQYFGPGTRLLVL.

The rearrangement links TRBV9 to TRBJ2-2, with 9 bases that match TRBD1. V trimming: 4 bases; J trimming: 2 bases; junction bases outside the gene matches: 6. The CDR3 has 16 residues. Germline CDR1 reads SGDLS; CDR2 reads YYNGEE. CDR3 nucleotides: TGTGCCAGCAGCAAAAGGGACAGGGTAAACACCGGGGAGCTGTTTTTT. Encoded protein: CASSKRDRVNTGELFF.

The chain uses TRBV20-1 and TRBJ1-6; D call uncertain. Per germline, CDR1 DFQATT and CDR2 SNEGSKA (reference sequence). The CDR3 has 10 amino acids. V was cut by 7 bases and J by 9 bases, with 7 bases left in between. In nucleotides, the CDR3 is TGCAGTGTCCCGGGTTCACCCCTCCACTTT. Its translation: CSVPGSPLHF.